This section outlines one T cell receptor beta chain sequence together with its context. Its antigen is undetermined. The data were obtained in a study of T cell responses to AZD1222 COVID-19 vaccine. Method: immunoSEQ multiplex PCR; TCRdb's copy keeps in-frame clones and lacks some. The sample yields fewer than 120,000 clones, roughly 87% seen once. Study conclusions and caveats: Across spike, vaccine-associated CD4 TCRs were found, dominant at 160-218 and 743-854. Clonal diversity was possibly underestimated, and the donors were mostly white British, with more females. Unmutated variant regions are reportedly targeted by nearly half of spike-specific TCRs. A rise in Spike-specific TCR breadth and depth followed two AZD1222 doses.

From germline, CDR1 is LNHDA and CDR2 SQIVND (reference sequence). The CDR3 is 12 amino acids. Trimming shortened V by 1 base and J by 14 bases, and 12 bases separated the two germline ends. The origin of this receptor is an adult in good health. J is TRBJ2-1 and V is TRBV19, with D possibly TRBD1 on 6 matching bases. The sequencing here drew on peripheral blood, taken on day 0 of AZD1222 vaccination. The CDR3 nucleotides are TGTGCCAGTAGTATAGGGGGCAGGGGTGAGTTCTTC. This encodes CASSIGGRGEFF.